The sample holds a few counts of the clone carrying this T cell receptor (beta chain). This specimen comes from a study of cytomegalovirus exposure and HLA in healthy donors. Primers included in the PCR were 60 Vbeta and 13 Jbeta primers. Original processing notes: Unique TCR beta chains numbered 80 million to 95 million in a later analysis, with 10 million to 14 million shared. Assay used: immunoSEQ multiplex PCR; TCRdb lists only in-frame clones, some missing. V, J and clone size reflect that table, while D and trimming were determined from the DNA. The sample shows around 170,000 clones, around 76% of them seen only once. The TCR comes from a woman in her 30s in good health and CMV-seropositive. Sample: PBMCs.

CDR3 residues: CASSLTGQSGYTF. CDR3 nucleotides: TGTGCCAGCAGCTTAACGGGGCAAAGTGGCTACACCTTC. V gene TRBV7-3 combines with J gene TRBJ1-2, with D possibly matching TRBD1 (5 bases). The ends were cut back, 0 bases at V and 7 bases at J, with 9 bases in the middle. The CDR3 is 13 residues long. Germline values: CDR1 SGHTA, CDR2 FQGTGA. Full variable domain (remainder filled in from reference TRBV7-3 and TRBJ1-2): GAGVSQTPSNKVTEKGKYVELRCDPISGHTALYWYRQSLGQGPEFLIYFQGTGAADDSGLPNDRFFAVRPEGSVSTLKIQRTERGDSAVYLCASSLTGQSGYTFGSGTRLTVV.